This passage covers 20 T cell receptor beta chains from one sample sequenced in a study of graft-versus-host responses after intestinal transplantation. Libraries were prepared by immunoSEQ multiplex PCR; TCRdb keeps only in-frame clonotypes and omits some of them. The sample lists several thousand clones, around 89% occurring once. Specimen: PBMCs, collected roughly 89 days after transplant. The receptors shown here come from a human patient who received an intestinal transplant, so some T cells may come from the graft donor.

The J gene is TRBJ2-7, the V gene TRBV27; 13 bases are shared with TRBD2. The CDR3 runs to 15 residues. Germline-derived CDR1 and CDR2 are MNHEY and SMNVEV (reference sequence). The V and J ends lost 6 bases and 4 bases, in that order; junction bases with no gene match: 6. The CDR3 nucleotides read TGTGCCAGCAGCATCGGACTAGCGGGAGATTACGAGCAGTACTTC. This gives the protein CASSIGLAGDYEQYF.

This chain links TRBV19 with TRBJ2-2; maybe TRBD1 (6 bases). Germline values: CDR1 LNHDA, CDR2 SQIVND (reference sequence). V was clipped by 4 bases and J by 5 bases, with 23 bases between them. The CDR3 is 18 residues long. The CDR3 is CASSNRDPTEGVTGELFF. CDR3 DNA: TGTGCCAGTAGTAACCGGGACCCAACCGAGGGGGTTACCGGGGAGCTGTTTTTT. Combining the CDR3 with reference TRBV19 and TRBJ2-2 gives the whole variable domain DGGITQSPKYLFRKEGQNVTLSCEQNLNHDAMYWYRQDPGQGLRLIYYSQIVNDFQKGDIAEGYSVSREKKESFPLTVTSAQKNPTAFYLCASSNRDPTEGVTGELFFGEGSRLTVL.

The chain couples TRBV6-1 to TRBJ1-1, with 9 bases matching TRBD1. Germline loops: CDR1 MNHNS, CDR2 SASEGT. V was clipped by 5 bases and J by 11 bases; unmatched bases: 6. CDR3 length: 12 residues. In nucleotides, the CDR3 is TGTGCCAGCAGTACAGGGGGCTTGATGGCTTTCTTT. Protein: CASSTGGLMAFF.

The genes are TRBV19 and TRBJ2-5, with TRBD1 matching 10 bases. Germline-derived CDR1 and CDR2 are LNHDA and SQIVND (reference sequence). J lost 7 bases, V lost 5 bases, and 10 bases had no gene match. The CDR3 contains 15 residues. The CDR3 reads CASSPFGQGEATQYF. The DNA of the CDR3 is TGTGCCAGTAGTCCGTTCGGACAGGGGGAGGCGACCCAGTACTTC.

The V gene is TRBV27, the J gene TRBJ1-1, with D perhaps TRBD1 (5 bases). The V and J ends lost 5 bases and 0 bases respectively, with 7 bases between them. Germline-derived CDR1 and CDR2 are MNHEY and SMNVEV (reference sequence). The length of the CDR3 is 13 residues. CDR3 protein: CASSGHVNTEAFF. The CDR3 DNA follows: TGTGCCAGCAGTGGACACGTGAACACTGAAGCTTTCTTT.

The V gene is TRBV20-1, the J gene TRBJ2-5, with D hard to call. The CDR3 sequence is 11 residues long. Trimming removed 2 bases from V and 5 bases from J, with 6 bases in between. Germline V gene lookup returns CDR1 DFQATT and CDR2 SNEGSKA (reference sequence). CDR3: CSARMEETQYF. The DNA for the CDR3 is TGCAGTGCTAGAATGGAGGAGACCCAGTACTTC.

Only one count was recorded for this clone. V and J are TRBV28 and TRBJ1-5; no clear D gene. Per the germline V gene, CDR1 is MDHEN and CDR2 is SYDVKM. This CDR3 comprises 14 residues. V lost 6 bases and J 0 bases, leaving 9 bases between the germline ends. The CDR3 region has the DNA TGTGCCAGCAGGTCCGGCGGTAGCAATCAGCCCCAGCATTTT. Protein sequence: CASRSGGSNQPQHF.

This sequence joins TRBV7-9 and TRBJ1-1; 8 bases agree with TRBD1. CDR3 size: 17 residues. The ends lost 5 bases at V and 1 base at J; junction bases unmatched: 12. Looked up from germline, CDR1 is SEHNR and CDR2 is FQNEAQ (reference sequence). This chain's CDR3 is CASSPNRPGTGNTEAFF. CDR3 bases: TGTGCCAGCAGCCCAAATCGCCCCGGGACAGGGAACACTGAAGCTTTCTTT.

The chain is built from TRBV7-2 and TRBJ1-2; unclear D gene. V lost 2 bases, J lost 0 bases, and 16 bases lay in between. Germline V lookup: CDR1 SGHTA, CDR2 FQGNSA. This CDR3 contains 17 residues. CDR3 nucleotide sequence: TGTGCCAGCAGCTTACGTTCTGCCCTCGTCCCTAACTATGGCTACACCTTC. This gives the protein CASSLRSALVPNYGYTF.

The chain has TRBV6-1 and TRBJ2-6, with D uncertain. V was shortened by 4 bases and J by 2 bases, with 12 bases between the two germline ends. Germline assignment: CDR1 MNHNS and CDR2 SASEGT. CDR3 length equals 16 residues. DNA of the CDR3: TGTGCCAGCAGTGCCGTAATCTGGCCTGGGGCCAACGTCCTGACTTTC. Translated: CASSAVIWPGANVLTF.

This clone was seen only a few times. V is TRBV6-6 and J is TRBJ2-1; no definite D call. This CDR3 region has 12 residues. V was trimmed by 3 bases and J by 5 bases, leaving 5 bases between them. Per the germline V gene, CDR1 is MNHNY and CDR2 is SVGAGI (reference sequence). The CDR3 is CASSYGHNEQFF. CDR3 nucleotides: TGTGCCAGCAGTTATGGTCACAATGAGCAGTTCTTC.

This clone was counted once. The chain joins TRBV7-8 to TRBJ1-2; maybe TRBD1 (5 bases). This CDR3 has 13 amino acids. Trimming cost V 2 bases and J 2 bases, with 6 bases left between them. Looked up from germline, CDR1 is SGHVS and CDR2 is FQNEAQ. The CDR3 bases are TGTGCCAGCAGCTTACGGACAAACTATGGCTACACCTTC. It encodes CASSLRTNYGYTF.

The chain joins TRBV6-1 to TRBJ2-1; D ambiguous. Germline-derived CDR1 and CDR2 are MNHNS and SASEGT. V lost 2 bases to trimming and J lost 3 bases, with 11 bases between them. This CDR3 contains 15 residues. CDR3 DNA: TGTGCCAGCAGTGAATTCACAGTCAGCTACAATGAGCAGTTCTTC. Translating gives CASSEFTVSYNEQFF.

V is TRBV2 and J is TRBJ1-2; 10 positions match TRBD1. The CDR3 has 16 residues. Per germline, CDR1 SNHLY and CDR2 FYNNEI. Trimming took 3 bases from V and 4 from J; bases not matched to a gene: 8. The CDR3: CASSELGDRGGYGYTF. CDR3 DNA sequence: TGTGCCAGCAGTGAGCTCGGGGACAGGGGCGGCTATGGCTACACCTTC.

The V gene is TRBV7-9, the J gene TRBJ2-3; D gene unclear. V shed 1 base and J shed 1 base, with 12 bases lying between them. The germline V gene has CDR1 SEHNR and CDR2 FQNEAQ (reference sequence). The CDR3 runs to 16 residues. CDR3 amino acids: CASSLVAWAGTDTQYF. The CDR3 nucleotides read TGTGCCAGCAGCTTAGTGGCCTGGGCTGGCACAGATACGCAGTATTTT.

The chain's CDR3 is CASSLKGLEETQYF. The CDR3, as DNA: TGTGCCAGCAGCTTGAAAGGACTAGAAGAGACCCAGTACTTC. The gene calls are TRBV5-4 and TRBJ2-5, with 7 bases matching TRBD2. Trimming removed 1 base from V and 3 bases from J; junction bases left unmatched: 3. The CDR3 is 14 residues long. Germline CDR1 reads SGHNT; CDR2 reads YYREEE (reference sequence).

The gene calls are TRBV6-6 and TRBJ2-4; D is unclear. Germline lookup yields CDR1 MNHNY and CDR2 SVGAGI (reference sequence). This CDR3 is built from 15 residues. Trimming took off 6 bases at V and 3 bases at J, with 15 bases between the two ends. The DNA for the CDR3 is TGTGCCAGCAGCCCCGCTACATATGGCAAAAACATTCAGTACTTC. Protein sequence: CASSPATYGKNIQYF.

V gene TRBV5-1 combines with J gene TRBJ1-1; no clear D. The CDR3 loop spans 13 amino acids. Germline values: CDR1 SGHRS, CDR2 YFSETQ. The V and J ends lost 0 bases and 6 bases respectively, with 9 bases between them. CDR3 nucleotide sequence: TGCGCCAGCAGCTTGGTGGTAGGAGCTGAAGCTTTCTTT. Residues: CASSLVVGAEAFF. Combining the CDR3 with reference TRBV5-1 and TRBJ1-1 gives the whole variable domain KAGVTQTPRYLIKTRGQQVTLSCSPISGHRSVSWYQQTPGQGLQFLFEYFSETQRNKGNFPGRFSGRQFSNSRSEMNVSTLELGDSALYLCASSLVVGAEAFFGQGTRLTVV.

This clone showed up just once. The rearrangement joins TRBV4-1 to TRBJ2-5, with 7 bases lining up with TRBD1. The CDR3 extends over 14 amino acids. V shed 7 bases, J shed 1 base, and the junction held 6 bases outside the gene matches. The germline gives CDR1 MGHRA, CDR2 YSYEKL. CDR3 nucleotides: TGCGCCAGCACCTGGGACAGACCCCAAGAGACCCAGTACTTC. This sequence encodes CASTWDRPQETQYF.

This clone showed up just once. V gene TRBV2 combines with J gene TRBJ1-4, with a tentative D call TRBD1 (6 bases). CDR3 length: 16 amino acids. Germline values: CDR1 SNHLY, CDR2 FYNNEI. V lost 6 bases and J lost 0, with 14 bases in between. The CDR3 nucleotides are TGTGCCAGCAGCCTGGACAGCCTTTCAACTAATGAAAAACTGTTTTTT. Amino acids: CASSLDSLSTNEKLFF.